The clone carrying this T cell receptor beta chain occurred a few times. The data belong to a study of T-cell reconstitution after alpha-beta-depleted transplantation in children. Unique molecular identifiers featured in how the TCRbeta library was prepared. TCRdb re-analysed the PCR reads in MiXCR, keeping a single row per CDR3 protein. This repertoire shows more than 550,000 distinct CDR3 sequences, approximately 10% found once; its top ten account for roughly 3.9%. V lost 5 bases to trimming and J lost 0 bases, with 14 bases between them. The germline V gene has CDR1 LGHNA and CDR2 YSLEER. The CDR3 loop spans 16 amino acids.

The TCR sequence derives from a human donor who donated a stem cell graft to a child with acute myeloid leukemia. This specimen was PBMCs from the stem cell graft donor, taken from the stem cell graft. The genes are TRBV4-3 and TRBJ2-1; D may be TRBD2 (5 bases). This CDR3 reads CASSVSSGSSYNEQFF. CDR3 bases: TGCGCCAGCAGCGTATCGTCGGGAAGCTCCTACAATGAGCAGTTCTTC.